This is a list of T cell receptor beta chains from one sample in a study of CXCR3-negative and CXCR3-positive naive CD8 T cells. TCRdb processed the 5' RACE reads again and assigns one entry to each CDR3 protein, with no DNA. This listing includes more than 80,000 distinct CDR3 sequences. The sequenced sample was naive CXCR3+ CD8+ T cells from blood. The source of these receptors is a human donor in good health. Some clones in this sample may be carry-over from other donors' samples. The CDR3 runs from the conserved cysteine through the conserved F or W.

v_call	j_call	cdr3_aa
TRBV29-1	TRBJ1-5	CSVRDINQPQHF
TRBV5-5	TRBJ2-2	CASSLGGEHTGELFF
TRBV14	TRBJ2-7	CASSQEWGTGVYEQYF
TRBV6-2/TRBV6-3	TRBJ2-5	CASSFELLQGNQETQYF
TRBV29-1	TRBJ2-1	CSVKGLEGEQFF
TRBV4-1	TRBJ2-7	CASSQGVEQYF
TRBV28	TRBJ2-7	CATRDPRYEQYF
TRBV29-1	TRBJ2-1	CSVRRTGKGNEQFF
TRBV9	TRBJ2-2	CASSAPSTGTQVIGELFF
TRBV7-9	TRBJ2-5	CASSHEIGWETQYF
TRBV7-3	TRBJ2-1	CASSFLGGGEGEQFF
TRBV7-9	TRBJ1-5	CASSSTGGSSQPQHF
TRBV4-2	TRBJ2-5	CASSQDTPGGVETQYF
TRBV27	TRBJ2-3	CASSLREGWPDTQYF
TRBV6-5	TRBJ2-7	CASSPHGQDYEQYF
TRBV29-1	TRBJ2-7	CSVQTDQGYEQYF
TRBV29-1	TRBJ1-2	CSADPRDRLDGYTF
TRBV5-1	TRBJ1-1	CASRKGQGGDTEVFF
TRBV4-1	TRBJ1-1	CASSQGLALSTEAFF
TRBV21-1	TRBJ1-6	CASRKVPPAPSHSPLHF
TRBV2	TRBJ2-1	CASSEPRGESYLDEQFF
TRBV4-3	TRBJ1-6	CASSQDRGTLNSPLHF
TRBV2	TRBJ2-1	CASMDRSIEQFF
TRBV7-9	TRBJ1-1	CASSLAIGDGTEAFF
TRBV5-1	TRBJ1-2	CASSLEGLRRGANYGYTF
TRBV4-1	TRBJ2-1	CASSQDDRYNEQFF
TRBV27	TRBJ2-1	CASGSSVLANEQFF
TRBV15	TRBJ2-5	CATRKGVGEETQYF
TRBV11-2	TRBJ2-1	CASSSLTGLDEQFF
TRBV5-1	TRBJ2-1	CASSLAAFSSYNEQFF
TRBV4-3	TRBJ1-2	CASSQTGTGWYGYTF
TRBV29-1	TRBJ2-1	CSVEDRGGWYNEQFF